The clone carrying this T cell receptor (beta chain) showed up many times. What it binds is unknown. These data belong to a study of metastatic and nonmetastatic thyroid tumors. Study-level information: Repertoire comparison spanned blood and tumor or nodule tissue of malignant and benign thyroid patients.

The CDR3 length is 14 residues. The germline CDR1 and CDR2 sequences are DFQATT and SNEGSKA (reference sequence). V was pared by 2 bases and J by 6 bases, with 7 bases of the junction left unmatched. Findings and limits, study-wide: TCR beta diversity was reportedly significantly higher in malignant thyroid tumors than benign nodules, in blood and tumor.

As handled by the study authors: The study's classifier, a distant-metastasis tool for papillary thyroid cancer, was built using CDR3 differences across clinicopathological groups. Using MiXCR, TCRdb re-called clones from the PCR reads. The V and J calls and clone size come from TCRdb's table, not from the authors' own analysis. The repertoire holds about 24,000 clones, 20% to 30% seen once, with 9.5% to 15% in the top ten. No patient had received any treatment before thyroid surgery. The sequencing input was tumor tissue. The sequence came from a male donor with papillary thyroid cancer or a benign thyroid nodule (not recorded which). Some clones in this sample may be carry-over from other donors' samples. The chain links TRBV20-1 to TRBJ2-3, with 8 bases matching TRBD2. Here the CDR3 DNA reads TGCAGTGCTAGAAAGGGGACTAGGGGCGATACGCAGTATTTT. It yields the protein CSARKGTRGDTQYF.